This paragraph covers one TCR beta chain sequence. Its specificity is not known. V dropped 4 bases and J dropped 3 bases, with 4 bases sitting between them. The germline CDR1 and CDR2 sequences are MNHEY and SMNVEV (reference sequence). The CDR3 sequence is 11 residues long. Positive CCR7 selection of CD45RO-negative cells yielded the naive CD8 cells, and terminally differentiated effector memory CD45RA+ cells were excluded. The record originates from a study of shared clonotypes between healthy human individuals. Whole-study findings and limits: Relative to memory subsets, naive subsets generally showed larger estimated richness.

Per the original data handling: ImmunoSEQ gave junction-only sequences without quality scores, so filtering differed. Here immunoSEQ multiplex PCR was the method, and the copy in TCRdb shows in-frame clones only, minus some. V and J calls and clone size are those listed in that table; D and trimming were worked out from the DNA. The table includes a few million clones, roughly 95% detected once. This chain links TRBV27 with TRBJ2-7; D remains unclear. Sequencing was performed on naive CD8+ T cells from PBMCs. The origin of this receptor is a man between 18 and 35 years old in good health. Some clones in this sample may be carry-over from other donors' samples. The CDR3 is CASSYNYEQYF. CDR3 DNA: TGTGCCAGCAGTTATAACTACGAGCAGTACTTC.